Each of the 30 T cell receptor beta chains below was sequenced from the same sample in a study of T cells in Graves' hyperthyroidism and ophthalmopathy. Amplification targeted TCR beta CDR3 regions from RNA transcripts. A set of HTBI primers served as the primers for a first-round RT-PCR of the TCR CDR3. TCRdb ran MiXCR on the multiplex PCR reads and lists one entry per CDR3 protein. The top ten hold 13% to 15% of the sample, which has roughly 420,000 distinct CDR3 sequences, approximately 14% seen once. Sequencing was performed on blood. The source of these receptors is a young woman with Graves' hyperthyroidism.

This CDR3 is CASTPDRVTKNIQYF. The CDR3 DNA reads as TGTGCCAGCACCCCCGACAGGGTAACCAAAAACATTCAGTACTTC. The chain combines TRBV2 with TRBJ2-4; 7 bases fit TRBD1. CDR1 is SNHLY and CDR2 is FYNNEI in the germline V gene. The CDR3 covers 15 residues. V was pared by 7 bases and J by 2 bases, with 8 bases of the junction left unmatched.

This clonotype was seen at least ten times. The rearrangement uses TRBV7-2 and TRBJ2-7; maybe TRBD1 (5 bases). Germline V gene data show CDR1 as SGHTA and CDR2 as FQGNSA. The CDR3 is made up of 13 amino acids. V lost 5 bases and J 2 bases, leaving 10 bases between the germline ends. CDR3 sequence reads: CASSGHIAYEQYF. The CDR3 DNA is TGTGCCAGCAGCGGACATATCGCCTACGAGCAGTACTTC.

This clonotype has at least ten counts. The chain couples TRBV15 to TRBJ1-2; D is uncertain. Trimming took 6 bases from V and 4 from J, leaving 15 bases between them. Germline V lookup: CDR1 LNHNV, CDR2 YYDKDF (reference sequence). The CDR3 runs 14 residues. The CDR3 bases are TGTGCCACCAGTCCCGCCGAGTGGGGCTATGGCTACACCTTC. Translation: CATSPAEWGYGYTF.

J is TRBJ1-1 and V is TRBV5-4, with D perhaps TRBD1 (6 bases). This CDR3 has 12 residues. Looked up from germline, CDR1 is SGHNT and CDR2 is YYREEE (reference sequence). CDR3 sequence reads: CAGGGPDTEAFF. CDR3 nucleotide sequence: TGTGCGGGTGGGGGGCCGGACACTGAAGCTTTCTTT.

In its sample, this clonotype was seen many times. The chain joins TRBV28 to TRBJ1-5; D unclear. The CDR3 is 15 amino acids. Trimming removed 1 base from V and 1 base from J, with 8 bases in between. Per germline, CDR1 MDHEN and CDR2 SYDVKM. Here the CDR3 DNA reads TGTGCCAGCAGTTTATTTTTGTGGAGCAATCAGCCCCAGCATTTT. This sequence encodes CASSLFLWSNQPQHF.

This chain links TRBV18 with TRBJ2-2; D possibly corresponds to TRBD1 (6 bases). Germline CDR1 KGHSH, CDR2 LQKENI. The germline V and J ends were trimmed by 1 base and 1 base, with 10 bases remaining between them. CDR3 length: 16 residues. CDR3 in DNA: TGTGCCAGCTCACCACGGGAGACAGGGAACACCGGGGAGCTGTTTTTT. Its protein is CASSPRETGNTGELFF. Combining the CDR3 with reference TRBV18 and TRBJ2-2 gives the whole variable domain NAGVMQNPRHLVRRRGQEARLRCSPMKGHSHVYWYRQLPEEGLKFMVYLQKENIIDESGMPKERFSAEFPKEGPSILRIQQVVRGDSAAYFCASSPRETGNTGELFFGEGSRLTVL.

The gene calls are TRBV14 and TRBJ1-1; D is undetermined. CDR3 length equals 18 residues. V was trimmed by 4 bases and J by 6 bases, leaving 27 bases between them. CDR1 is SGHDN and CDR2 is FVKESK in the germline V gene. The CDR3: CASSPRFAGTGVVSEAFF. CDR3 bases: TGTGCCAGCAGCCCAAGATTTGCAGGTACCGGTGTGGTCTCTGAAGCTTTCTTT.

This clonotype was found many times. The V call is TRBV28, the J call TRBJ2-1; D unresolved. This CDR3 has 11 residues. CDR1 and CDR2 (germline): MDHEN, SYDVKM. Trimming removed 2 bases at V and 9 bases at J, with 5 bases between. The CDR3 sequence: CASSLMFEQFF. As DNA, the CDR3 is TGTGCCAGCAGTTTAATGTTTGAGCAGTTCTTC.

In this sample, this clonotype turned up many times. The chain employs TRBV27 and TRBJ2-7; tentatively, D is TRBD1 (6 bases). V lost 5 bases, J lost 3 bases, and 11 bases lay in between. Germline V gene data show CDR1 as MNHEY and CDR2 as SMNVEV (reference sequence). The length of the CDR3 is 13 residues. DNA of the CDR3: TGTGCCAGCAGTCCTAAACAGGGCTACGAGCAGTACTTC. Protein sequence: CASSPKQGYEQYF.

This clonotype was seen at least ten times. The chain has TRBV3-1 and TRBJ1-2; 11 nucleotides match TRBD1. V lost 1 base and J lost 6; bases outside the gene matches: 4. Germline CDR1 LGHDT, CDR2 YNNKEL (reference sequence). The CDR3 spans 15 residues. The CDR3 sequence: CASSQGGQGANGYTF. As DNA, the CDR3 is TGTGCCAGCAGCCAAGGCGGACAGGGGGCAAATGGCTACACCTTC.

V usage is TRBV2 and J usage is TRBJ1-5; D gene uncertain. The V gene's germline CDR1 is SNHLY and CDR2 FYNNEI. The V and J ends lost 7 bases and 2 bases respectively, with 18 bases between them. The CDR3 totals 16 residues. CDR3 DNA sequence: TGTGCCAGCAAGGCGGAGGGAAGAGGCCGCAATCAGCCCCAGCATTTT. It encodes CASKAEGRGRNQPQHF.

To note about this clonotype: This may be a read error: a much more frequent sequence differs by one nucleotide. J is TRBJ1-1 and V is TRBV6-2 or TRBV6-3, with D unclear. V was cut by 4 bases and J by 7 bases, with 16 bases left in between. Germline CDR1 reads MNHEY; CDR2 reads SVGEGT. The CDR3 runs 14 residues. The CDR3 DNA sequence: TGTGCCAGCAGTTTCTGGTTATTGGGCCGTGAAGCTTTCTTT. Amino acids: CASSFWLLGREAFF.

This chain connects TRBV6-6 to TRBJ1-2; D remains unclear. The length of the CDR3 is 13 residues. Germline V gene sequence: CDR1 MNHNY, CDR2 SVGAGI (reference sequence). Trimming took 2 bases from V and 1 from J, leaving 5 bases between them. The CDR3 sequence: CASSYASNYGYTF. CDR3 bases: TGTGCCAGCAGTTACGCCAGTAACTATGGCTACACCTTC.

This clonotype was counted ten times or more. This chain joins TRBV24-1 and TRBJ2-3; tentative D call: TRBD2 (6 bases). The germline CDR1 and CDR2 sequences are KGHDR and SFDVKD. The CDR3 contains 13 residues. The V end lost 12 bases, the J end lost 2 bases, and 14 bases lay between the germline ends. Written as DNA, the CDR3 is TGTGCCGCAGCGCGGGACTTCACAGATACGCAGTATTTT. It yields the protein CAAARDFTDTQYF.

This clonotype came up many times. This chain links TRBV3-1 with TRBJ1-2; no definite D call. The germline V and J ends were trimmed by 5 bases and 4 bases, with 17 bases remaining between them. CDR3 length equals 15 residues. CDR1 and CDR2 from the germline V gene are LGHDT and YNNKEL (reference sequence). This CDR3 reads CASSYGEGLAYGYTF. The CDR3 DNA follows: TGTGCCAGCAGCTATGGGGAGGGCCTAGCCTATGGCTACACCTTC. The entire variable domain, with the rest obtained from reference TRBV3-1 and TRBJ1-2, is as follows: DTAVSQTPKYLVTQMGNDKSIKCEQNLGHDTMYWYKQDSKKFLKIMFSYNNKELIINETVPNRFSPKSPDKAHLNLHINSLELGDSAVYFCASSYGEGLAYGYTFGSGTRLTVV.

In its sample, this clonotype was seen a few times. V usage is TRBV6-1 and J usage is TRBJ1-5; tentatively, D is TRBD1 (5 bases). There are 16 residues in the CDR3. Per the germline V gene, CDR1 is MNHNS and CDR2 is SASEGT. Trimming pared 4 bases from V and 1 base from J, leaving 14 bases between. In nucleotides, the CDR3 is TGTGCCAGCAGTGGCTTCGGGCAGGGCAGCAATCAGCCCCAGCATTTT. Encoded protein: CASSGFGQGSNQPQHF.

The gene calls are TRBV4-3 and TRBJ1-2; a weak D match, TRBD1 (6 bases). CDR3 length: 14 amino acids. In germline, CDR1 is LGHNA, CDR2 YSLEER. Trimming left V 3 bases short and J 4 bases short, with 12 bases between. DNA of the CDR3: TGCGCCAGCAGCCATAGGGGGGACTCCTATGGCTACACCTTC. This codes for CASSHRGDSYGYTF.

The table lists this clonotype with many counts. The chain is built from TRBV10-3 and TRBJ2-7, with a tentative D call TRBD2 (5 bases). Germline loops: CDR1 ENHRY, CDR2 SYGVKD. The V and J ends lost 2 bases and 2 bases respectively, with 19 bases between them. The CDR3 length is 17 residues. The chain's CDR3 is CAISETISAGPTYEQYF. CDR3 coding DNA: TGTGCCATCAGTGAGACCATAAGCGCGGGCCCTACCTACGAGCAGTACTTC.

In this sample, this clonotype turned up many times. The chain combines TRBV2 with TRBJ1-1; no clear D gene. Germline V gene lookup returns CDR1 SNHLY and CDR2 FYNNEI. This CDR3 has 15 residues. V was shortened by 5 bases and J by 0 bases, with 13 bases between the two germline ends. The CDR3 coding sequence is TGTGCCAGCAGTTCTACACCCTGGATGAACACTGAAGCTTTCTTT. Its translation is CASSSTPWMNTEAFF.

This chain uses TRBV5-8 with TRBJ2-7; D gene unclear. The CDR3 totals 14 residues. The V end lost 0 bases, the J end lost 2 bases, and 9 bases lay between the germline ends. Germline lookup yields CDR1 SGHTS and CDR2 YDEGEE. The CDR3 reads CASSLEQAPYEQYF. CDR3 nucleotides: TGTGCCAGCAGCTTGGAGCAGGCCCCCTACGAGCAGTACTTC.

In the case of this clonotype: A read error may explain this, as a much larger clone is one base away. The chain employs TRBV6-1 and TRBJ2-1, with D possibly matching TRBD2 (5 bases). The CDR3 spans 16 residues. CDR1 and CDR2 (germline): MNHNS, SASEGT. The CDR3: CASTIGLGSSYDEQFF. DNA of the CDR3: TGTGCCAGCACTATAGGGTTGGGGAGCTCCTACGATGAGCAGTTCTTC.

This clonotype was counted many times. J is TRBJ2-3 and V is TRBV7-9, with D unclear. V shed 3 bases and J shed 1 base, with 8 bases lying between them. Germline V gives CDR1 SEHNR, CDR2 FQNEAQ (reference sequence). The CDR3 has 14 residues. The CDR3 reads CASSFSRRTDTQYF. The CDR3 DNA reads as TGTGCCAGCAGCTTTTCTCGCCGCACAGATACGCAGTATTTT.

V is TRBV29-1 and J is TRBJ2-7, with TRBD2 matching 7 bases. CDR3 length equals 15 residues. From germline, CDR1 is SQVTM and CDR2 ANQGSEA. J gave up 0 bases and V 6 bases, and 11 bases lay outside the gene matches. DNA of the CDR3: TGCAGCGTAGGGTTTCCTAGCGGTCCCTCCTACGAGCAGTACTTC. It specifies CSVGFPSGPSYEQYF.

This clonotype has only one observation. The rearrangement uses TRBV20-1 and TRBJ2-1; 11 bases align to TRBD1. V lost 4 bases to trimming and J lost 6 bases; unmatched junction nucleotides: 8. This CDR3 is 15 amino acids long. Germline lookup yields CDR1 DFQATT and CDR2 SNEGSKA (reference sequence). CDR3 residues: CSATSGQGAGNEQFF. The CDR3 DNA is TGCAGTGCTACTTCCGGACAGGGGGCTGGCAATGAGCAGTTCTTC.

This clonotype showed up many times. V and J are TRBV6-1 and TRBJ2-3, with TRBD1 as a possible D gene (7 bases). From germline, CDR1 is MNHNS and CDR2 SASEGT. The ends were cut back, 9 bases at V and 2 bases at J, with 12 bases in the middle. The CDR3 extends over 13 amino acids. In DNA, the CDR3 is TGTGCCAGTCAGGGGGACTCCACAGATACGCAGTATTTT. Translation gives CASQGDSTDTQYF.

V is TRBV11-2 and J is TRBJ2-2, with 13 bases matching TRBD2. V gave up 5 bases and J gave up 6 bases; unmatched junction bases: 6. This CDR3 is 16 amino acids long. The V gene's germline CDR1 is SGHAT and CDR2 FQNNGV. The CDR3 protein is CASSPGLAGDPGELFF. CDR3 DNA: TGTGCCAGCAGCCCCGGACTAGCGGGAGACCCCGGGGAGCTGTTTTTT. The complete variable domain, with remaining parts taken from reference TRBV11-2 and TRBJ2-2, reads EAGVAQSPRYKIIEKRQSVAFWCNPISGHATLYWYQQILGQGPKLLIQFQNNGVVDDSQLPKDRFSAERLKGVDSTLKIQPAKLEDSAVYLCASSPGLAGDPGELFFGEGSRLTVL.

This clonotype was recorded many times. V is TRBV7-9 and J is TRBJ2-1, with 7 nucleotides matching TRBD1. The V gene's germline CDR1 is SEHNR and CDR2 FQNEAQ (reference sequence). Trimming took 3 bases from V and 5 from J; bases not matched to a gene: 16. The CDR3 covers 18 residues. CDR3: CASSFPYPDRATNNEQFF. For the CDR3, the DNA is TGTGCCAGCAGCTTCCCGTATCCCGACAGGGCCACAAACAATGAGCAGTTCTTC.

The rearrangement joins TRBV2 to TRBJ2-2; D might be TRBD1 or TRBD2, each matching 6 bases. The V end lost 4 bases, the J end lost 2 bases, and 14 bases lay between the germline ends. The CDR3 extends over 16 amino acids. Germline assignment: CDR1 SNHLY and CDR2 FYNNEI. CDR3 sequence: CASSAPRGLNTGELFF. The CDR3 nucleotides are TGTGCCAGCAGTGCTCCTCGGGGGCTTAACACCGGGGAGCTGTTTTTT.

This chain joins TRBV7-9 and TRBJ2-3; D is possibly TRBD2 (5 bases). V was shortened by 5 bases and J by 5 bases, with 14 bases between the two germline ends. The CDR3 covers 14 residues. The V gene's germline CDR1 is SEHNR and CDR2 FQNEAQ (reference sequence). CDR3 protein: CASSAGLGLDTQYF. The CDR3 nucleotides are TGTGCCAGCAGCGCGGGTCTGGGTTTAGATACGCAGTATTTT.

The sample holds many counts of this clonotype. This sequence joins TRBV28 and TRBJ1-1; D possibly corresponds to TRBD1 (6 bases). Trimming took 6 bases from V and 4 from J, leaving 18 bases between them. Germline V gene lookup returns CDR1 MDHEN and CDR2 SYDVKM. This CDR3 has 15 amino acids. The CDR3 here is CASSTGAQGSTEAFF. The CDR3 nucleotides are TGTGCCAGCAGCACCGGGGCACAGGGTTCCACTGAAGCTTTCTTT. Full variable domain (rest looked up from reference TRBV28 and TRBJ1-1): DVKVTQSSRYLVKRTGEKVFLECVQDMDHENMFWYRQDPGLGLRLIYFSYDVKMKEKGDIPEGYSVSREKKERFSLILESASTNQTSMYLCASSTGAQGSTEAFFGQGTRLTVV.